These 23 T cell receptor beta chains originate from one sample sequenced in a study of blood T cell repertoires in COVID-19. Assay used: immunoSEQ multiplex PCR; TCRdb lists only in-frame clones, some missing. The table records around 200,000 clones, 80% to 90% of them present only once. Sequences were obtained from peripheral blood. All receptors come from an elderly woman with acute or convalescent COVID-19.

The V gene is TRBV4-3, the J gene TRBJ1-2; 7 bases match TRBD1. The junction had 1 base not matched to a gene; V was cut back by 0 bases and J by 3 bases. The length of the CDR3 is 14 residues. Germline CDR1 and CDR2: LGHNA and YSLEER. Here the CDR3 reads CASSQDDRDYGYTF. Written as DNA, the CDR3 is TGCGCCAGCAGCCAAGACGACAGGGACTATGGCTACACCTTC.

Details on this clone: The junction differs from germline at one of its ends, possibly a read error. As DNA, the CDR3 is TGTGCCAGCAGCTTCCAGGGGGACTCCGACGAGCAGTACTTC. The encoded protein is CASSFQGDSDEQYF. The chain joins TRBV3-1 (or the pseudogene TRBV3-2) to TRBJ2-7, with D possibly matching TRBD1 (7 bases). The germline V gene encodes CDR1 LGHDT and CDR2 YNNKEL (reference sequence). The CDR3 has 14 residues.

This sequence joins TRBV30 and TRBJ1-4; the match to TRBD1 covers 7 bases. With 5 bases clipped from V and 5 bases from J, the junction kept 5 bases outside the gene matches. There are 13 residues in the CDR3. Germline loops: CDR1 GTSNPN, CDR2 SVGIG (reference sequence). The CDR3: CAWHRGGNEKLFF. The CDR3 DNA follows: TGTGCCTGGCACAGGGGTGGGAATGAAAAACTGTTTTTT.

The chain links TRBV29-1 to TRBJ1-4; the D gene is possibly TRBD1 (6 bases). Germline values: CDR1 SQVTM, CDR2 ANQGSEA. The V and J ends lost 6 bases and 7 bases respectively, with 18 bases between them. The CDR3 is 14 residues long. The CDR3 nucleotides read TGCAGCGTAGAGGACAGCCCGGGGTCTGAAAAACTGTTTTTT. Its translation: CSVEDSPGSEKLFF.

The chain employs TRBV7-3 and TRBJ2-1; TRBD2 agrees at 7 bases. The CDR3 extends over 16 amino acids. The V and J ends lost 2 bases and 0 bases, in that order; junction bases with no gene match: 4. The germline V gene encodes CDR1 SGHTA and CDR2 FQGTGA. Written as DNA, the CDR3 is TGTGCCAGCAGCTTATCTAGCGGTAGCTCCTACAATGAGCAGTTCTTC. Translating gives CASSLSSGSSYNEQFF.

The rearrangement links TRBV19 to TRBJ1-3; the D is unclear. Germline assignment: CDR1 LNHDA and CDR2 SQIVND (reference sequence). V dropped 6 bases and J dropped 4 bases, with 13 bases sitting between them. The CDR3 is 14 residues long. The CDR3 region is CASSPPPRGNTIYF. The CDR3 DNA follows: TGTGCCAGTAGCCCTCCTCCGAGGGGAAACACCATATATTTT.

J is TRBJ1-6 and V is TRBV9, with D unresolved. The CDR3 length is 15 residues. Trimming shortened V by 0 bases and J by 5 bases, and 9 bases separated the two germline ends. CDR1 and CDR2 (germline): SGDLS, YYNGEE. CDR3 region: CASSVDLGHNSPLHF. For the CDR3, the DNA is TGTGCCAGCAGCGTAGATCTAGGTCATAATTCACCCCTCCACTTT.

This chain joins TRBV5-1 and TRBJ2-3; D call uncertain. The V end lost 0 bases, the J end lost 0 bases, and 8 bases lay between the germline ends. The CDR3 extends over 15 amino acids. The V gene's germline CDR1 is SGHRS and CDR2 YFSETQ. CDR3 loop: CASSLDNASTDTQYF. The CDR3 DNA reads TGCGCCAGCAGCTTGGACAACGCCAGCACAGATACGCAGTATTTT.

This clone has only a few counts. The chain joins TRBV7-2 to TRBJ2-3, with 11 bases identical to TRBD2. Trimming removed 1 base from V and 4 bases from J; junction bases left unmatched: 4. The CDR3 is made up of 16 amino acids. Germline CDR1 reads SGHTA; CDR2 reads FQGNSA. The CDR3 sequence is CASSLETSGVSDTQYF. In DNA, the CDR3 is TGTGCCAGCAGCTTAGAGACTAGCGGGGTTTCAGATACGCAGTATTTT.

This clone was picked up a small number of times. V and J are TRBV7-9 and TRBJ2-1, with TRBD2 as a possible D gene (5 bases). Deletions cut 2 bases from V and 0 bases from J, with 17 bases between. The CDR3 consists of 18 residues. Germline CDR1 SEHNR, CDR2 FQNEAQ (reference sequence). The CDR3 region has the DNA TGTGCCAGCAGCTTAATAGGAGGCGGAACAAACTCCTACAATGAGCAGTTCTTC. It yields the protein CASSLIGGGTNSYNEQFF.

The V gene is TRBV7-2, the J gene TRBJ1-3; 8 bases agree with TRBD1. This CDR3 is built from 18 residues. V lost 3 bases, J lost 0 bases, and 10 bases stayed unmatched. Germline assignment: CDR1 SGHTA and CDR2 FQGNSA. The CDR3 protein is CASSFYPGQVLSGNTIYF. DNA for the CDR3: TGTGCCAGCAGCTTTTATCCGGGACAGGTACTCTCTGGAAACACCATATATTTT.

The chain combines TRBV27 with TRBJ1-2; D possibly corresponds to TRBD1 (6 bases). Germline V gene lookup returns CDR1 MNHEY and CDR2 SMNVEV (reference sequence). Between the trimmed V and J ends, which lost 8 bases and 8 bases, there was a span of 18 bases. This CDR3 spans 13 amino acids. The CDR3 loop is CASGSPYRVGYTF. The CDR3 DNA reads as TGTGCCAGCGGCAGTCCTTACAGGGTCGGCTACACCTTC.

The V gene is TRBV15, the J gene TRBJ2-7; 8 bases agree with TRBD1. Trimming at V came to 5 bases and at J to 4 bases, leaving 7 bases not matched to a gene. The CDR3 totals 14 residues. The germline CDR1 and CDR2 sequences are LNHNV and YYDKDF (reference sequence). DNA of the CDR3: TGTGCCACCAGCCTAACAGGGGGAAAGTACGAGCAGTACTTC. As protein: CATSLTGGKYEQYF.

The chain recombines TRBV5-1 with TRBJ2-1; 7 bases align to TRBD2. CDR3 length: 13 residues. The germline CDR1 and CDR2 sequences are SGHRS and YFSETQ. V dropped 0 bases and J dropped 7; count of bases not matched to a gene: 1. CDR3 nucleotide sequence: TGCGCCAGCAGCTTGGTGGGAGGGAATGAGCAGTTCTTC. This translates into CASSLVGGNEQFF.

V usage is TRBV7-9 and J usage is TRBJ2-1; tentative D call: TRBD2 (5 bases). V lost 1 base, J lost 7 bases, and 11 bases lay in between. The CDR3 is 14 residues long. From germline, CDR1 is SEHNR and CDR2 FQNEAQ (reference sequence). CDR3 protein: CASSLVGVGNEQFF. Written as DNA, the CDR3 is TGTGCCAGCAGCTTAGTGGGAGTAGGTAATGAGCAGTTCTTC.

The chain carries TRBV5-8 and TRBJ2-1; possible D gene TRBD1, 5 bases. Germline loops: CDR1 SGHTS, CDR2 YDEGEE. The CDR3 consists of 16 residues. V was shortened by 3 bases and J by 4 bases, with 17 bases between the two germline ends. CDR3 sequence (DNA): TGTGCCAGCAGCTCCAGATCGGACACATTATACAATGAGCAGTTCTTC. Translated, it gives CASSSRSDTLYNEQFF.

This chain connects TRBV28 to TRBJ2-5; TRBD1 agrees at 9 bases. Germline CDR1 MDHEN, CDR2 SYDVKM. CDR3 length: 14 residues. The V gene end was trimmed by 3 bases and the J gene end by 5 bases; junction bases not matched to a gene: 4. The CDR3 is CASSFQQGAETQYF. Here the CDR3 DNA reads TGTGCCAGCAGTTTCCAACAGGGGGCGGAGACCCAGTACTTC. Variable domain in full (rest from reference TRBV28 and TRBJ2-5): DVKVTQSSRYLVKRTGEKVFLECVQDMDHENMFWYRQDPGLGLRLIYFSYDVKMKEKGDIPEGYSVSREKKERFSLILESASTNQTSMYLCASSFQQGAETQYFGPGTRLLVL.

V gene TRBV6-5 combines with J gene TRBJ1-2; 9 positions agree with TRBD1. Germline V gene lookup returns CDR1 MNHEY and CDR2 SVGAGI. The J segment lost 2 bases and the V segment lost 2 bases, leaving 6 bases of the junction unmatched. The CDR3 has 16 amino acids. CDR3 bases: TGTGCCAGCAGTTACCTACCGGGACAGGGCAACTATGGCTACACCTTC. Protein product: CASSYLPGQGNYGYTF.

This clone has only a few counts. This chain connects TRBV19 to TRBJ1-4, with a possible D match to TRBD1 (5 bases). Germline assignment: CDR1 LNHDA and CDR2 SQIVND (reference sequence). V dropped 5 bases and J dropped 4 bases, with 8 bases sitting between them. The CDR3 is made up of 13 amino acids. The CDR3 protein is CASSGGINEKLFF. The CDR3 coding sequence is TGTGCCAGTAGTGGGGGGATTAATGAAAAACTGTTTTTT.

In this sample, this clone turned up once. This rearrangement joins TRBV28 to TRBJ1-2; 12 bases are a match to TRBD1. Germline assignment: CDR1 MDHEN and CDR2 SYDVKM. CDR3 length: 12 residues. V shed 11 bases and J 6 bases; nucleotides not matched to a gene: 4. CDR3 coding DNA: TGTGCCTCCGGGACAGGGGGCAATGGCTACACCTTC. As protein: CASGTGGNGYTF.

V usage is TRBV19 and J usage is TRBJ1-1; maybe TRBD1 (6 bases). CDR1 LNHDA and CDR2 SQIVND come from the germline V gene (reference sequence). Trimming cost V 5 bases and J 0 bases, with 16 bases left between them. The CDR3 covers 16 residues. The CDR3 DNA reads as TGTGCCAGTAGTGCAGGGGTTCCCTCAATGAACACTGAAGCTTTCTTT. Encoded protein: CASSAGVPSMNTEAFF.

This chain links TRBV6-5 with TRBJ2-7, with 8 positions matching TRBD1. The germline gives CDR1 MNHEY, CDR2 SVGAGI. CDR3 length: 15 amino acids. With V trimmed by 5 bases and J by 4 bases, 10 bases remained unmatched. CDR3 coding DNA: TGTGCCAGCAGTCGGGACAGGACGACCACATACGAGCAGTACTTC. Amino acid sequence: CASSRDRTTTYEQYF.

The J gene is TRBJ2-2, the V gene TRBV9; D may be TRBD1 (5 bases). This CDR3 contains 15 residues. The germline V gene encodes CDR1 SGDLS and CDR2 YYNGEE. V was pared by 0 bases and J by 5 bases, with 11 bases between. In DNA form, the CDR3 reads TGTGCCAGCAGCGTAGAGGGGTGGTATACCGGGGAGCTGTTTTTT. Protein: CASSVEGWYTGELFF.